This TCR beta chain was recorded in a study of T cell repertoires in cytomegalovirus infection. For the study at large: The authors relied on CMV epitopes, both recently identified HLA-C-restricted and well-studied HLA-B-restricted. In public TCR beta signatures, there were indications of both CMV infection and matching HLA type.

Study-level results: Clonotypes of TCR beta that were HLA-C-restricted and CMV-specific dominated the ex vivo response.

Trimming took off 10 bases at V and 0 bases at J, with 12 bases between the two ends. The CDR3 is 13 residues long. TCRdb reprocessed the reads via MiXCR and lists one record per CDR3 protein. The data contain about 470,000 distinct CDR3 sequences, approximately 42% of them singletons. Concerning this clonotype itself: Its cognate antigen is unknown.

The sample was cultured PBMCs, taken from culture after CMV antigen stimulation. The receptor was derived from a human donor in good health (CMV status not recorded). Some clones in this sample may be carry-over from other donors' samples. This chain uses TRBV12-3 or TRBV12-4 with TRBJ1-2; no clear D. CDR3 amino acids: CATAVNTNYGYTF. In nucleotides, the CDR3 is TGTGCCACCGCCGTGAATACTAACTATGGCTACACCTTC.